This section outlines one TCR beta chain sequence together with its context. Its target is unknown. The study ran its PCR with 60 Vbeta and 13 Jbeta primers. Assay: immunoSEQ multiplex PCR; the TCRdb copy retains only in-frame clones and omits some. The sample totals 100,000 to 150,000 clones; its top ten clones hold approximately 2.6%. The germline V gene encodes CDR1 SGHNT and CDR2 YYREEE (reference sequence). The CDR3 totals 16 residues. With 4 bases removed from V and 6 bases from J, the gap between germline ends came to 20 bases. The record originates from a study of cytomegalovirus exposure and HLA in healthy donors. Points from the study as a whole: Later on, an analysis found that several of the most significant clusters appeared to be linked to common viral pathogens, which included parvovirus B19.

Healthy bone marrow donors supplied every sample. Sample: PBMCs. The sequence came from a man younger than 40 in good health and CMV-seronegative. The chain links TRBV5-4 to TRBJ2-1; perhaps TRBD1 as D (6 bases). The DNA for the CDR3 is TGTGCCAGCAGCCGCGAACGGGACATCTCCGTCAATGAGCAGTTCTTC. Protein: CASSRERDISVNEQFF.